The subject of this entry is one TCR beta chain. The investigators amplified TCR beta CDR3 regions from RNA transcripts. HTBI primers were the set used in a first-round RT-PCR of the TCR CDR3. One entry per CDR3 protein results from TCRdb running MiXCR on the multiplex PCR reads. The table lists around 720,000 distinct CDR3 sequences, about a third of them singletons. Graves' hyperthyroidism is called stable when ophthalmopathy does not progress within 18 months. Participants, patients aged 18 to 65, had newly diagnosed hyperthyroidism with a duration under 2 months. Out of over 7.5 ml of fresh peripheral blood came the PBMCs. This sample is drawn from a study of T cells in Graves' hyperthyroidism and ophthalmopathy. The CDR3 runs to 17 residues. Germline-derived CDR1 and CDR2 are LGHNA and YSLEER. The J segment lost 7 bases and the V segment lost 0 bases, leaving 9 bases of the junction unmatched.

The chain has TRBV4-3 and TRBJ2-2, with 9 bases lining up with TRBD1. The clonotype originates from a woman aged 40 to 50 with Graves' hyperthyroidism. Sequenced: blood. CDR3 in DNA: TGCGCCAGCAGCCAAGATAGGACAGGGGCCTGGGGCGGGGAGCTGTTTTTT. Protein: CASSQDRTGAWGGELFF.